This is a list of T cell receptor beta chains from one sample in a study of technical replicates of blood from a handful of donors. Data came from immunoSEQ multiplex PCR; TCRdb stores just in-frame clones and leaves some out. The table records about 49,000 clones, roughly nine tenths of them present only once. The sample consisted of PBMCs. These receptors came from a human donor in good health. Some clones in this sample may be carry-over from other donors' samples. CDR3s include the opening cysteine and the closing phenylalanine or tryptophan.

length | V | CDR3
14 | TRBV7-9 | CASSLQGAGEKLFF
13 | TRBV7-9 | CASSLEPRQPQHF
15 | TRBV4-2 | CASSQDLAGGLEQYF
17 | TRBV7-2 | CASSSNPGLAGHYEQYF
17 | TRBV9 | CASSIGTSGGGTDTQYF
17 | TRBV4-1 | CASSQDPSGVGRVTQYF
15 | TRBV11-2 | CASSRVKGGLDTQYF
13 | TRBV5-1 | CASSFPVQDEQFF
12 | TRBV4-2 | CASSHSGNEQFF
15 | TRBV6-6 | CASSYGADQNYGYTF
14 | TRBV5-1 | CASSPEGRSYEQYF
16 | TRBV4-2 | CASSQDRGSAQETQYF
14 | TRBV5-1 | CASSILADTGELFF
15 | TRBV7-2 | CASTQNALGVGELFF
16 | TRBV5-4 | CASSLMTSGRRNEQFF
15 | TRBV18 | CASSPMGGYDSPLHF
16 | TRBV7-9 | CASSLRTSGNTGELFF
14 | TRBV6-1 | CASSRGQSWDGYTF
15 | TRBV27 | CASRTGTGPQETQYF
15 | TRBV11-1 | CASGPSGGVSYEQYF
15 | TRBV4-2 | CASSQGRGLGTEAFF
18 | TRBV11-2 | CASSLTTGTSGSWDIQYF
12 | TRBV4-2 | CASSQANYGYTF
15 | TRBV14 | CASSRVGTATYEQYF
15 | TRBV6-1 | CASSQGTEPYNEQFF
17 | TRBV5-6 | CASSFVFPEVDFYGYIF
13 | TRBV23-1 | CASSHGVDTEAFF
14 | TRBV10-3 | CAIRGDRRNTEAFF
18 | TRBV4-3 | CASSQGGASGGGQETQYF
12 | TRBV29-1 | CSVETVNTEAFF
17 | TRBV7-2 | CASSSGGSSGGTYEQCF
15 | TRBV5-4 | CASSRTSASTDTQYF
15 | TRBV9 | CASSATGDWLNEQYF
16 | TRBV5-8 | CASSVPSGIYRNEQFF
14 | TRBV4-1 | CASSQEQGSSGYTF
16 | TRBV7-9 | CASSLVVDRDIYGYTF
10 | TRBV20-1 | CSAATGELFF
11 | TRBV4-1 | CASHSGGELFF
14 | TRBV11-3 | CASSPGGVTYEQYF
13 | TRBV30 | CAWRAGAWYEQYF
14 | TRBV6-5 | CASSYRLAGDTQYF
12 | TRBV6-1 | CASQGVTDTQYF
16 | TRBV19 | CASSRYAGLSNQPQHF
14 | TRBV30 | CAWSSGSLTDTQYF
14 | TRBV7-2 | CASSLPGAGGEQYF
17 | TRBV4-2 | CASSQSWTGDSNQPQHF
15 | TRBV2 | CASSVRGAWADTQYF
15 | TRBV29-1 | CSVSAQRGTNEKLFF